This TCR beta chain comes out of a study of blood T cells in healthy people across ages. CDR1 is DFQATT and CDR2 is SNEGSKA in the germline V gene (reference sequence). CDR3 size: 14 residues. With V trimmed by 3 bases and J by 6 bases, 8 bases remained unmatched. Findings and caveats of the study: Without sorted subsets, naive and antigen-experienced compartments could not be conclusively compared. Whereas aged donors had fewer naive CD4+ cells, long-lived donors had more of them and higher diversity. Per million T cells, the diversity of TCR beta decreased roughly linearly as age advanced.

As regards this clonotype: Its antigen remains unidentified.

Sample-barcoded 5' priming and a J-beta primer mix drove a second PCR of about 6 to 12 cycles. TCRdb fed the 5' RACE reads into MiXCR, producing one record per CDR3 protein. The data contain about 1,600,000 distinct CDR3 sequences, roughly 45% of them singletons. The specimen was blood. This chain uses TRBV20-1 with TRBJ1-2; 9 bases are a match to TRBD1. The clonotype comes from a woman younger than 30 in good health. The CDR3, as DNA: TGCAGTGCTAGGGCCGACAGGGGGACTGATGGCTACACCTTC. It is translated as CSARADRGTDGYTF.